This T cell receptor beta chain was sequenced in a study of control samples from healthy donors and cancer patients. J lost 5 bases, V lost 1 base, and 9 bases had no gene match. Per the germline V gene, CDR1 is SGHVS and CDR2 is FNYEAQ. The CDR3 length is 16 residues. The sample holds one count of this clone. The data were produced by immunoSEQ multiplex PCR, yet TCRdb's version contains in-frame clones alone and is incomplete. The repertoire holds 180,000 or so clones, roughly nine tenths seen once, with about 1.4% in the top ten. V usage is TRBV7-6 and J usage is TRBJ2-5; 8 bases match TRBD1. This clonotype was sampled from a woman aged 25 to 39 in good health. The sequencing input was blood. The chain's CDR3 is CASSLGRTGLVETQYF. CDR3 in DNA: TGTGCCAGCAGCTTAGGACGGACAGGGTTGGTGGAGACCCAGTACTTC.